Below, 9 T cell receptor beta chains from the same sample are listed, as sequenced in a study of T cells in Graves' hyperthyroidism and ophthalmopathy. Using RNA transcripts as the source, TCR beta CDR3 regions were amplified. The TCR CDR3 first-round RT-PCR relied on the HTBI primer set. Via MiXCR, TCRdb re-called the multiplex PCR reads, giving one row per CDR3 protein. Altogether about 740,000 distinct CDR3 sequences are present, 14% being singletons, with the ten largest covering roughly 10%. Sequencing used blood. The receptors shown here come from a woman younger than 35 with Graves' hyperthyroidism.

The chain recombines TRBV7-9 with TRBJ1-1; a possible D gene is TRBD1 (5 bases). CDR3 length equals 18 residues. The germline gives CDR1 SEHNR, CDR2 FQNEAQ (reference sequence). Trimming stripped 5 bases from V and 5 bases from J, with 27 bases between. CDR3 coding DNA: TGTGCCAGCAGCCCCAGCTGGGGGAGGCAGAGTGATAGGACTGAAGCTTTCTTT. It codes for CASSPSWGRQSDRTEAFF.

This clonotype was observed at least ten times. This chain links TRBV13 with TRBJ2-7, with 12 bases fitting TRBD2. The V segment lost 5 bases and the J segment 5 bases; nucleotides outside the gene matches: 10. CDR3 length: 16 residues. Germline CDR1 reads PRHDT; CDR2 reads FYEKMQ (reference sequence). CDR3 sequence reads: CASSRGRLAGVDEQYF. In DNA, the CDR3 is TGTGCCAGCAGCCGGGGGAGACTAGCGGGAGTGGACGAGCAGTACTTC.

The V and J genes are TRBV7-9 and TRBJ2-2; D is unclear. This CDR3 comprises 19 residues. V lost 3 bases to trimming and J lost 10 bases, with 30 bases between them. In germline, CDR1 is SEHNR, CDR2 FQNEAQ (reference sequence). The CDR3: CASSFLRAPGRVADLELFF. Here the CDR3 DNA reads TGTGCCAGCAGCTTTCTTCGCGCACCCGGCCGGGTCGCCGACCTGGAGCTGTTTTTT.

Remarks on this clonotype: With a much larger clone just one base away, this may be a read error. V is TRBV20-1 and J is TRBJ1-5; TRBD1 is a possible D gene (5 bases). The CDR3 sequence is 17 residues long. Germline V gives CDR1 DFQATT, CDR2 SNEGSKA (reference sequence). V was trimmed by 0 bases and J by 6 bases, leaving 21 bases between them. The CDR3 protein is CSARDPHSRDWGQPQHF. The CDR3 DNA reads as TGCAGTGCTAGAGATCCACATAGCAGGGATTGGGGTCAGCCCCAGCATTTT.

This clonotype was counted many times. The V and J genes are TRBV7-2 and TRBJ2-7; 9 positions match TRBD2. J was trimmed by 7 bases and V by 2 bases; bases with no gene match: 15. Looked up from germline, CDR1 is SGHTA and CDR2 is FQGNSA. The CDR3 sequence is 17 residues long. The CDR3 is CASSLYAGTGGGVEQYF. CDR3 nucleotide sequence: TGTGCCAGCAGCTTATATGCCGGGACCGGCGGGGGGGTAGAGCAGTACTTC. The entire variable domain, with the rest obtained from reference TRBV7-2 and TRBJ2-7, is as follows: GAGVSQSPSNKVTEKGKDVELRCDPISGHTALYWYRQSLGQGLEFLIYFQGNSAPDKSGLPSDRFSAERTGGSVSTLTIQRTQQEDSAVYLCASSLYAGTGGGVEQYFGPGTRLTVT.

This chain connects TRBV28 to TRBJ1-5; 10 bases align to TRBD1. This CDR3 comprises 19 residues. The junction had 15 bases not matched to a gene; V was cut back by 3 bases and J by 4 bases. CDR1 and CDR2 from the germline V gene are MDHEN and SYDVKM. CDR3: CASSFGTGAQVLINQPQHF. The DNA for the CDR3 is TGTGCCAGCAGTTTCGGGACAGGGGCACAAGTCCTTATTAATCAGCCCCAGCATTTT. The full variable domain, with the rest looked up from reference TRBV28 and TRBJ1-5, is DVKVTQSSRYLVKRTGEKVFLECVQDMDHENMFWYRQDPGLGLRLIYFSYDVKMKEKGDIPEGYSVSREKKERFSLILESASTNQTSMYLCASSFGTGAQVLINQPQHFGDGTRLSIL.

V usage is TRBV18 and J usage is TRBJ2-5; TRBD2 aligns across 10 bases. The CDR3 has 14 amino acids. Germline values: CDR1 KGHSH, CDR2 LQKENI. J was trimmed by 5 bases and V by 6 bases; bases with no gene match: 6. The chain's CDR3 is CASSSKAGGETQYF. CDR3 nucleotide sequence: TGTGCCAGCTCTTCTAAAGCGGGAGGGGAGACCCAGTACTTC. Based on the CDR3 plus reference TRBV18 and TRBJ2-5, the full variable domain is NAGVMQNPRHLVRRRGQEARLRCSPMKGHSHVYWYRQLPEEGLKFMVYLQKENIIDESGMPKERFSAEFPKEGPSILRIQQVVRGDSAAYFCASSSKAGGETQYFGPGTRLLVL.

The chain recombines TRBV6-1 with TRBJ1-3; D call uncertain. CDR1 is MNHNS, CDR2 SASEGT, per germline. This CDR3 has 15 amino acids. V was cut by 6 bases and J by 4 bases, with 16 bases left in between. This CDR3 is CASSRSTGEGNTIYF. In nucleotides, the CDR3 is TGTGCCAGCAGCCGTTCAACTGGGGAGGGAAACACCATATATTTT.

V and J are TRBV30 and TRBJ2-3; TRBD2 might be the D (6 bases). CDR3 length equals 14 residues. Germline V gives CDR1 GTSNPN, CDR2 SVGIG (reference sequence). The V gene lost 3 bases and the J gene lost 2 bases, with 12 bases spanning the gap. CDR3 amino acids: CAWRGGPITDTQYF. The CDR3, as DNA: TGTGCCTGGAGGGGAGGACCGATCACAGATACGCAGTATTTT.